These 14 T cell receptor beta chains were sequenced from one sample in a study of cytomegalovirus exposure and HLA in healthy donors. The study ran its PCR with 60 Vbeta and 13 Jbeta primers. The data were produced by immunoSEQ multiplex PCR, yet TCRdb's version contains in-frame clones alone and is incomplete. The sample yields more than 40,000 clones, of which the top ten take up about a sixth. The sequencing input was PBMCs. The receptors shown here come from a male donor in good health and CMV-seronegative.

The V call is TRBV11-3, the J call TRBJ1-2, with D maybe TRBD1 (6 bases). The germline V and J ends were trimmed by 8 bases and 6 bases, with 13 bases remaining between them. The CDR3 contains 12 residues. The germline gives CDR1 SGHNT, CDR2 YENEEA. The CDR3 loop is CASSAGADGYTF. In nucleotides, the CDR3 is TGTGCCAGCTCTGCGGGGGCTGATGGCTACACCTTC.

The rearrangement joins TRBV4-3 to TRBJ2-3; no clear D. Trimming cost V 1 base and J 6 bases, with 11 bases left between them. This CDR3 contains 14 residues. Germline CDR1 reads LGHNA; CDR2 reads YSLEER. CDR3 protein: CASSQVAAPDTQYF. CDR3 coding DNA: TGCGCCAGCAGCCAAGTAGCTGCCCCGGATACGCAGTATTTT.

V usage is TRBV7-9 and J usage is TRBJ2-5; D not certain. The V gene lost 1 base and the J gene lost 5 bases, with 11 bases spanning the gap. The CDR3 is made up of 14 amino acids. Per germline, CDR1 SEHNR and CDR2 FQNEAQ (reference sequence). CDR3 loop: CASSLDRSPETQYF. The CDR3 nucleotides are TGTGCCAGCAGCTTAGACAGATCTCCGGAGACCCAGTACTTC.

V usage is TRBV7-9 and J usage is TRBJ2-7; 9 nucleotides agree with TRBD1. This CDR3 is 13 amino acids long. V lost 8 bases, J lost 4 bases, and 6 bases stayed unmatched. Germline loops: CDR1 SEHNR, CDR2 FQNEAQ (reference sequence). CDR3 in amino acids: CASQGQGIYEQYF. DNA for the CDR3: TGTGCCAGCCAAGGACAGGGGATATACGAGCAGTACTTC.

The chain has TRBV6-6 and TRBJ2-7; D is perhaps TRBD1 (5 bases). Per germline, CDR1 MNHNY and CDR2 SVGAGI (reference sequence). CDR3 length: 12 amino acids. V shed 5 bases and J shed 5 bases, with 10 bases lying between them. CDR3 sequence reads: CASSPKGNEQYF. CDR3 nucleotides: TGTGCCAGCAGTCCCAAGGGGAACGAGCAGTACTTC.

V and J are TRBV30 and TRBJ1-3; 8 bases agree with TRBD1. The germline CDR1 and CDR2 sequences are GTSNPN and SVGIG (reference sequence). V lost 3 bases and J lost 0; bases outside the gene matches: 4. The CDR3 consists of 15 residues. CDR3 nucleotide sequence: TGTGCCTGGAGGGACAGGGAACGCTCTGGAAACACCATATATTTT. It specifies CAWRDRERSGNTIYF.

The chain is built from TRBV9 and TRBJ1-2; a weak D match, TRBD1 (5 bases). The CDR3 extends over 15 amino acids. CDR1 is SGDLS and CDR2 is YYNGEE in the germline V gene. V lost 4 bases, J lost 8 bases, and 21 bases lay in between. The CDR3 loop is CASSIRGDSGRGYTF. CDR3 in DNA: TGTGCCAGCAGCATACGAGGGGACTCCGGAAGAGGCTACACCTTC.

The chain joins TRBV7-8 to TRBJ2-1, with 12 bases fitting TRBD2. Germline trimming cut 5 bases from V and 3 bases from J; bases unmatched to any gene: 8. The CDR3 has 17 amino acids. The germline V gene has CDR1 SGHVS and CDR2 FQNEAQ. The CDR3 bases are TGTGCCAGCAGCAGATCCCTAGCGGGGGGGTTCTACAATGAGCAGTTCTTC. This gives the protein CASSRSLAGGFYNEQFF.

The chain joins TRBV11-1 to TRBJ2-2; 7 bases align to TRBD1. Trimming removed 5 bases from V and 0 bases from J; junction bases left unmatched: 6. This CDR3 is built from 16 residues. The germline CDR1 and CDR2 sequences are SGHAT and FQDESV (reference sequence). In DNA form, the CDR3 reads TGTGCCAGCAGCCTGGACAGGCCTTCGAACACCGGGGAGCTGTTTTTT. Its translation is CASSLDRPSNTGELFF.

The V call is TRBV19, the J call TRBJ1-1; D gene ambiguous. CDR3 length: 13 residues. The germline CDR1 and CDR2 sequences are LNHDA and SQIVND (reference sequence). The V end lost 7 bases, the J end lost 1 base, and 10 bases lay between the germline ends. The CDR3 DNA sequence: TGTGCCAGTAAGAGGCTGAGGAACACTGAAGCTTTCTTT. This codes for CASKRLRNTEAFF.

J is TRBJ1-2 and V is TRBV5-4; D not resolved. Germline V CDR1 and CDR2: SGHNT, YYREEE (reference sequence). This CDR3 has 15 residues. Trimming stripped 0 bases from V and 9 bases from J, with 18 bases between. The CDR3 coding sequence is TGTGCCAGCAGCTTGGATGCGTCTCGATTCGAGAGCTACACCTTC. Translating it yields CASSLDASRFESYTF.

Written as DNA, the CDR3 is TGCGCCAGCAGCCATCAGACAGGATCTGAAGCTTTCTTT. Protein: CASSHQTGSEAFF. The chain recombines TRBV4-1 with TRBJ1-1, with a tentative D call TRBD1 (6 bases). CDR1 is MGHRA, CDR2 YSYEKL, per germline. The CDR3 consists of 13 residues. Trimming pared 3 bases from V and 6 bases from J, leaving 11 bases between.

The chain links TRBV7-3 to TRBJ2-7, with 10 positions matching TRBD1. Germline values: CDR1 SGHTA, CDR2 FQGTGA. Trimming cost V 5 bases and J 5 bases; bases outside gene matches: 12. The length of the CDR3 is 16 residues. CDR3 in amino acids: CASSEIAGTGVNEQYF. CDR3 coding DNA: TGTGCCAGCAGCGAAATAGCCGGGACAGGGGTCAACGAGCAGTACTTC.

This chain joins TRBV7-9 and TRBJ2-5; 8 bases map to TRBD2. CDR1 and CDR2 (germline): SEHNR, FQNEAQ (reference sequence). This CDR3 has 16 residues. J was trimmed by 2 bases and V by 5 bases; bases with no gene match: 10. CDR3 DNA sequence: TGTGCCAGCAGCCCACCGGGAGGGCGCGCACAAGAGACCCAGTACTTC. Its protein product is CASSPPGGRAQETQYF.